The 13 T cell receptor beta chains listed next were all sequenced from one sample in a study of blood T cell repertoires in COVID-19. Measured with immunoSEQ multiplex PCR; TCRdb has only the in-frame clones, and not every one. The table records 250,000 or so clones, around 83% of them present only once. The sample taken for sequencing was peripheral blood. These receptors came from a man at least 80 years old with acute or convalescent COVID-19.

The chain links TRBV19 to TRBJ1-5; 9 bases are shared with TRBD1. In germline, CDR1 is LNHDA, CDR2 SQIVND (reference sequence). Trimming at V came to 11 bases and at J to 2 bases, leaving 10 bases not matched to a gene. This CDR3 has 15 amino acids. CDR3 in DNA: TGTGCCCGACGACAGGGGGGGGTGGGCAATCAGCCCCAGCATTTT. Translated, it gives CARRQGGVGNQPQHF.

The chain recombines TRBV28 with TRBJ1-2, with 7 bases aligning to TRBD1. V was pared by 0 bases and J by 3 bases, with 7 bases of the junction left unmatched. Germline V gene data show CDR1 as MDHEN and CDR2 as SYDVKM. The CDR3 has 16 residues. The CDR3 DNA reads as TGTGCCAGCAGTTTATGGGTATACAGGGGCCACTATGGCTACACCTTC. It encodes CASSLWVYRGHYGYTF.

The CDR3 bases are TGCGCCAGCAGGAACCACCAGGTGAAGAACACTGAAGCTTTCTTT. Its protein product is CASRNHQVKNTEAFF. This chain joins TRBV5-1 and TRBJ1-1; D remains ambiguous. V was pared by 5 bases and J by 1 base, with 15 bases between. The germline V gene encodes CDR1 SGHRS and CDR2 YFSETQ. The CDR3 sequence is 15 residues long.

The genes are TRBV5-4 and TRBJ2-3; TRBD1 is a possible D gene (6 bases). Trimming removed 5 bases at V and 8 bases at J, with 18 bases between. Looked up from germline, CDR1 is SGHNT and CDR2 is YYREEE (reference sequence). The CDR3 sequence is 14 residues long. CDR3 residues: CASSFDRTVGTQYF. The CDR3 DNA is TGTGCCAGCAGTTTCGACAGGACCGTGGGTACGCAGTATTTT.

This clone appeared a few times. This chain uses TRBV25-1 with TRBJ2-2; no firm D call. Germline CDR1 and CDR2: MGHDK and SYGVNS. The germline V and J ends were trimmed by 4 bases and 4 bases, with 7 bases remaining between them. This CDR3 has 13 amino acids. The CDR3 reads CASSALSTGELFF. In nucleotides, the CDR3 is TGTGCCAGCAGTGCTTTGAGCACCGGGGAGCTGTTTTTT.

This chain connects TRBV5-5 to TRBJ1-6; weak D call: TRBD1 (5 bases). Trimming shortened V by 6 bases and J by 15 bases, and 16 bases separated the two germline ends. The CDR3 is 12 amino acids. Germline V gene sequence: CDR1 SGHKS, CDR2 YYEKEE (reference sequence). CDR3 in DNA: TGTGCCAGCACCCGCCTTGGGGGGAACCTCCACTTT. Protein product: CASTRLGGNLHF.

V gene TRBV19 combines with J gene TRBJ1-3, with 9 bases matching TRBD1. The J segment lost 3 bases and the V segment lost 5 bases, leaving 8 bases of the junction unmatched. CDR1 is LNHDA, CDR2 SQIVND, per germline (reference sequence). The CDR3 consists of 16 residues. This CDR3 reads CASSSWTGVNGNTIYF. The CDR3 DNA sequence: TGTGCCAGTAGTTCCTGGACAGGGGTAAATGGAAACACCATATATTTT.

The genes are TRBV18 and TRBJ1-2; possible D gene TRBD1, 6 bases. CDR1 is KGHSH, CDR2 LQKENI, per germline. V lost 2 bases and J 6 bases, leaving 10 bases between the germline ends. This CDR3 contains 13 residues. CDR3 region: CASSPGTPDGYTF. As DNA, the CDR3 is TGTGCCAGCTCACCAGGGACACCAGATGGCTACACCTTC.

In nucleotides, the CDR3 is TGTGCCGGACAGCCCGGGACGTTAAACACTGAAGCTTTCTTT. The encoded protein is CAGQPGTLNTEAFF. V is TRBV28 and J is TRBJ1-1; D is perhaps TRBD1 (6 bases). This CDR3 region has 14 residues. The V gene's germline CDR1 is MDHEN and CDR2 SYDVKM. The ends were cut back, 11 bases at V and 2 bases at J, with 18 bases in the middle.

This clone came up once. The CDR3: CASSVQGSNQPQHF. DNA for the CDR3: TGTGCCAGCTCGGTACAGGGGAGCAATCAGCCCCAGCATTTT. The genes are TRBV18 and TRBJ1-5; TRBD1 aligns across 7 bases. After removal of 6 bases from V and 1 base from J, the junction contained 3 bases not matched to a gene. Germline lookup yields CDR1 KGHSH and CDR2 LQKENI. The CDR3 is 14 residues long.

The gene calls are TRBV4-1 and TRBJ1-4; 9 nucleotides agree with TRBD1. The CDR3 is made up of 18 amino acids. Germline CDR1 is MGHRA and CDR2 is YSYEKL. V shed 6 bases, J shed 3 bases, and the junction held 14 bases outside the gene matches. The CDR3 DNA is TGCGCCAGCAGTCCCCGGAGACAGGGGGGGGATGCTAATGAAAAACTGTTTTTT. Amino acids: CASSPRRQGGDANEKLFF.

The CDR3 nucleotides are TGTGCCAGCAGTGAAGGAGGCCGCAATCAGCCCCAGCATTTT. This encodes CASSEGGRNQPQHF. The chain has TRBV2 and TRBJ1-5; D remains unclear. Germline CDR1 is SNHLY and CDR2 is FYNNEI. This CDR3 contains 14 residues. Trimming took off 1 base at V and 2 bases at J, with 6 bases between the two ends.

The chain carries TRBV5-1 and TRBJ1-5; no clear D gene. Trimming removed 0 bases from V and 2 bases from J, with 6 bases in between. Germline CDR1 is SGHRS and CDR2 is YFSETQ. The CDR3 totals 14 residues. CDR3 in DNA: TGCGCCAGCAGCTTGGATGGAGGCAATCAGCCCCAGCATTTT. Translated, it gives CASSLDGGNQPQHF.